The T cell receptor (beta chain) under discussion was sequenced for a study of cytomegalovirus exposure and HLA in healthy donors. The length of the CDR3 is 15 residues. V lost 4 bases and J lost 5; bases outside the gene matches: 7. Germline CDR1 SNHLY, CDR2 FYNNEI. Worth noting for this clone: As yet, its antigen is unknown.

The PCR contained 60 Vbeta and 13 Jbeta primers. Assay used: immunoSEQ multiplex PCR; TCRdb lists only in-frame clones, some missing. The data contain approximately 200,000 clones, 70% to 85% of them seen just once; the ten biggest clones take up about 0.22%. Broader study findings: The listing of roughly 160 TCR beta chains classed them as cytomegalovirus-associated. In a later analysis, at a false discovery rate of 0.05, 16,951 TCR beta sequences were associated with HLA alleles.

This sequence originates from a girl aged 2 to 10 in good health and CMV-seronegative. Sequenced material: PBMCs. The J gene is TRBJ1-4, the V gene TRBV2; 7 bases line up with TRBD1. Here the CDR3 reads CASSVLGQFNEKLFF. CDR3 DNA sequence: TGTGCCAGCAGTGTATTGGGACAGTTCAATGAAAAACTGTTTTTT.